The 19 T cell receptor beta chains below were found in one sample sequenced in a study of CD8 T cells in Susac syndrome. The authors reverse transcribed about 0.5 to 1 ug RNA with random hexamers. TCRdb processed the immunoSEQ multiplex PCR reads anew with MiXCR; each CDR3 protein has one entry. The sample includes over 140,000 distinct CDR3 sequences, around 93% of them seen just once. The sequencing input was CD4+ T cells from PBMCs. All receptors derive from a human donor with Susac syndrome.

The chain combines TRBV9 with TRBJ1-2, with D possibly TRBD1 on 5 matching bases. V lost 5 bases and J 8 bases, leaving 10 bases between the germline ends. CDR1 SGDLS and CDR2 YYNGEE come from the germline V gene. The CDR3 is made up of 11 amino acids. CDR3 bases: TGTGCCAGCAGTAGGGGTCTCGGCTACACCTTC. As protein: CASSRGLGYTF.

This sequence joins TRBV12-3 or TRBV12-4 and TRBJ1-2; TRBD1 agrees at 8 bases. The CDR3 loop spans 15 amino acids. V trimming: 0 bases; J trimming: 7 bases; junction bases outside the gene matches: 7. The CDR3 protein is CASSLATDRVGGYTF. The CDR3 DNA follows: TGTGCCAGCAGTTTAGCGACGGACAGGGTCGGTGGCTACACCTTC.

V gene TRBV29-1 combines with J gene TRBJ1-3, with D possibly TRBD1 on 5 matching bases. In germline, CDR1 is SQVTM, CDR2 ANQGSEA. The CDR3 sequence is 13 residues long. Trimming removed 4 bases from V and 3 bases from J, with 10 bases in between. The CDR3 nucleotides are TGCAGCGTTGCACAGGTTCATGGAAACACCATATATTTT. Translation gives CSVAQVHGNTIYF.

The CDR3 reads CASSQTGTQYF. CDR3 coding DNA: TGTGCCAGCAGTCAGACCGGGACCCAGTACTTC. This chain links TRBV27 with TRBJ2-5; D is ambiguous. The V and J ends lost 5 bases and 7 bases respectively, with 8 bases between them. Germline V gives CDR1 MNHEY, CDR2 SMNVEV (reference sequence). CDR3 length equals 11 residues.

The J gene is TRBJ2-1, the V gene TRBV12-3 or TRBV12-4; 7 nucleotides align to TRBD2. V was clipped by 6 bases and J by 1 base; unmatched bases: 9. This CDR3 spans 16 amino acids. The CDR3 sequence is CASRISSGGSYNEQFF. The CDR3, as DNA: TGTGCCAGCAGGATTTCTTCGGGGGGATCCTACAATGAGCAGTTCTTC.

This sequence joins TRBV5-4 and TRBJ2-3, with TRBD1 matching over 7 bases. With 4 bases clipped from V and 1 base from J, the junction kept 3 bases outside the gene matches. The CDR3 has 14 residues. Per the germline V gene, CDR1 is SGHNT and CDR2 is YYREEE (reference sequence). The CDR3 DNA follows: TGTGCCAGCAGCGTGGGACAGCGCACAGATACGCAGTATTTT. Its translation: CASSVGQRTDTQYF. The entire variable domain, with the rest obtained from reference TRBV5-4 and TRBJ2-3, is as follows: ETGVTQSPTHLIKTRGQQVTLRCSSQSGHNTVSWYQQALGQGPQFIFQYYREEENGRGNFPPRFSGLQFPNYSSELNVNALELDDSALYLCASSVGQRTDTQYFGPGTRLTVL.

This clonotype was counted a single time. The chain recombines TRBV30 with TRBJ2-3, with 8 bases matching TRBD2. This CDR3 comprises 16 residues. CDR1 is GTSNPN, CDR2 SVGIG, per germline (reference sequence). The ends lost 0 bases at V and 3 bases at J; junction bases unmatched: 8. CDR3 loop: CAWSVLGAGATDTQYF. The CDR3 DNA is TGTGCCTGGAGTGTACTGGGAGCGGGAGCGACAGATACGCAGTATTTT.

CDR3 amino acids: CASSPEILGNTEAFF. CDR3 in DNA: TGTGCCAGCAGCCCAGAGATATTGGGGAACACTGAAGCTTTCTTT. The rearrangement uses TRBV9 and TRBJ1-1; no firm D call. Trimming left V 4 bases short and J 1 base short, with 14 bases between. Germline V CDR1 and CDR2: SGDLS, YYNGEE. The CDR3 runs 15 residues.

The J gene is TRBJ2-5, the V gene TRBV2; the D is unclear. The CDR3 has 10 amino acids. Trimming stripped 2 bases from V and 12 bases from J, with 7 bases between. Germline V gene data show CDR1 as SNHLY and CDR2 as FYNNEI. CDR3 in DNA: TGTGCCAGCAGTGAAAACAGCAAGTACTTC. It codes for CASSENSKYF.

This chain joins TRBV21-1 and TRBJ2-7; the table assigns TRBD2, which was not confirmed against the DNA. TRBV21-1 is noted as a pseudogene. The CDR3 totals 16 residues. The CDR3 here is CASSTGVRDSNYEQYF. CDR3 coding DNA: TGTGCCAGCAGCACTGGAGTCCGGGACTCGAACTACGAGCAGTACTTC.

The chain employs TRBV15 and TRBJ2-1; the D is unclear. Germline assignment: CDR1 LNHNV and CDR2 YYDKDF (reference sequence). Trimming pared 1 base from V and 6 bases from J, leaving 25 bases between. This CDR3 is built from 19 residues. The CDR3 protein is CATSRGKGPETHLSNEQFF. CDR3 bases: TGTGCCACCAGCAGAGGGAAAGGGCCCGAGACCCACCTATCCAATGAGCAGTTCTTC. Full variable domain (rest looked up from reference TRBV15 and TRBJ2-1): DAMVIQNPRYQVTQFGKPVTLSCSQTLNHNVMYWYQQKSSQAPKLLFHYYDKDFNNEADTPDNFQSRRPNTSFCFLDIRSPGLGDTAMYLCATSRGKGPETHLSNEQFFGPGTRLTVL.

The chain recombines TRBV7-2 with TRBJ2-7, with no clear D. Trimming cost V 1 base and J 2 bases, with 9 bases left between them. The germline CDR1 and CDR2 sequences are SGHTA and FQGNSA. The CDR3 contains 14 residues. In DNA, the CDR3 is TGTGCCAGCAGCTTAGTTGATCCGACCTACGAGCAGTACTTC. It encodes CASSLVDPTYEQYF.

The CDR3 DNA reads as TGTGCCAGCAGCTTAGCAGGGGGGAAAGGCTACGAGCAGTACTTC. Residues: CASSLAGGKGYEQYF. The chain couples TRBV7-2 to TRBJ2-7; the D gene could be TRBD1 or TRBD2 (6 bases each). CDR3 size: 15 residues. V lost 0 bases to trimming and J lost 3 bases, with 12 bases between them. Germline CDR1 reads SGHTA; CDR2 reads FQGNSA.

The CDR3 nucleotides read TGCGCCAGCAGCCAATGGACAGGTTCGACCACTGAAGCTTTCTTT. This encodes CASSQWTGSTTEAFF. The gene calls are TRBV5-1 and TRBJ1-1; 7 nucleotides line up with TRBD1. J gave up 4 bases and V 4 bases, and 10 bases lay outside the gene matches. Per germline, CDR1 SGHRS and CDR2 YFSETQ. The CDR3 is 15 amino acids.

This chain connects TRBV9 to TRBJ1-3; no clear D. The germline gives CDR1 SGDLS, CDR2 YYNGEE. Trimming left V 3 bases short and J 0 bases short, with 7 bases between. CDR3 length: 14 amino acids. CDR3 nucleotides: TGTGCCAGCAGCGGCAGTTACTCTGGAAACACCATATATTTT. It is translated as CASSGSYSGNTIYF.

The chain recombines TRBV5-6 with TRBJ1-2; 10 positions match TRBD1. Germline CDR1 and CDR2: SGHDT and YYEEEE. The CDR3 is made up of 15 amino acids. Trimming took 4 bases from V and 3 from J; bases not matched to a gene: 6. This CDR3 reads CASSILGQGHYGYTF. The CDR3 coding sequence is TGTGCCAGCAGCATACTGGGACAGGGGCACTATGGCTACACCTTC.

This chain connects TRBV20-1 to TRBJ1-5; D possibly corresponds to TRBD1 (5 bases). Trimming shortened V by 6 bases and J by 1 base, and 19 bases separated the two germline ends. CDR1 is DFQATT and CDR2 is SNEGSKA in the germline V gene (reference sequence). This CDR3 has 16 amino acids. The CDR3 reads CSALGGRERSNQPQHF. Written as DNA, the CDR3 is TGCAGTGCCCTAGGTGGCAGGGAAAGAAGCAATCAGCCCCAGCATTTT.

The chain has TRBV18 and TRBJ1-4; tentative D call: TRBD1 (5 bases). The CDR3 is made up of 14 amino acids. Germline CDR1 reads KGHSH; CDR2 reads LQKENI. V lost 2 bases to trimming and J lost 3 bases, with 7 bases between them. CDR3 amino acids: CASSPTGANEKLFF. DNA of the CDR3: TGTGCCAGCTCACCAACGGGGGCTAATGAAAAACTGTTTTTT.

The rearrangement joins TRBV19 to TRBJ2-2; 8 nucleotides align to TRBD1. CDR1 LNHDA and CDR2 SQIVND come from the germline V gene (reference sequence). There are 14 residues in the CDR3. The V gene end was trimmed by 6 bases and the J gene end by 2 bases; junction bases not matched to a gene: 2. The CDR3 is CASRAGGNTGELFF. For the CDR3, the DNA is TGTGCCAGTAGGGCAGGGGGCAACACCGGGGAGCTGTTTTTT. Complete variable domain (other parts from reference TRBV19 and TRBJ2-2): DGGITQSPKYLFRKEGQNVTLSCEQNLNHDAMYWYRQDPGQGLRLIYYSQIVNDFQKGDIAEGYSVSREKKESFPLTVTSAQKNPTAFYLCASRAGGNTGELFFGEGSRLTVL.